The source of this TCR beta chain is a study of shared clonotypes between healthy human individuals. Evenly divided among several immunoSEQ plates was the genomic DNA of each subset. TCRdb's copy holds only in-frame clones and misses some; the assay was immunoSEQ multiplex PCR. The sample lists 2 million to 3 million clones; more than 90% were seen once. Regarding the study as a whole: Naive subsets typically showed greater estimated richness than memory subsets.

This CDR3 contains 12 residues. The V end was cut by 7 bases, the J end by 4 bases, with 10 bases between. Germline V CDR1 and CDR2: MNHNS, SASEGT. Healthy HIV-negative adults without recent acute infections or vaccinations served as donors. Donors were Caucasian adults residing in Nashville, Tennessee, USA. For this clone: The antigen remains undetermined.

The TCR comes from a young man in good health. The sequencing input was naive CD4+ T cells sorted from blood. As for subset: CD45RA+ positively selected. The V and J genes are TRBV6-1 and TRBJ2-5, with no clear D. The CDR3 here is CASTPERETQYF. The CDR3 coding sequence is TGTGCCAGCACCCCCGAGAGAGAGACCCAGTACTTC.